This is a list of T cell receptor beta chains from one sample in a study of blood T cell repertoires in COVID-19. The table came from immunoSEQ multiplex PCR; TCRdb's copy has only in-frame clones and leaves some out. Among 130,000 or so clones, about 86% were seen once, and the ten largest hold about 8%. Sequencing input: peripheral blood. The receptors derive from a woman in her sixties with acute or convalescent COVID-19. The conserved cysteine and the conserved F or W are not part of the CDR3 here.

12 TRBV4-3 ASSAQEKNYGYT
13 TRBV11-2 ASSLEAGGHYEQY
19 TRBV7-6 ASSPRPGQGNLGSGANVLT
13 TRBV28 ASTVRAGGPGEQF
11 TRBV19 ASSIVDRNGYT
13 TRBV13 ASSDGLAGEYEQY
17 TRBV28 ASSSFGQGGFSYNSPLH
13 TRBV27 ASSINQGTGQPQH
13 TRBV19 ASSWGGGAQETQY
13 TRBV11-2 ASSLDSGGAYEQY
11 TRBV19 ASSSGRGTEAF
11 TRBV6-5 ASSRTENYGYT
12 TRBV27 ASSFSGAWETQY
10 TRBV30 AADRVNTEAF
17 TRBV7-2 ASSLDRRRKASGANVLT
12 TRBV5-4 ASSGGSTKNIQY
13 TRBV5-1 ASSLQGLAADTQY
14 TRBV5-1 ASSVGQGSSGNTIY
13 TRBV28 ASSTFGTGGGGYT
11 TRBV7-9 ASSIAGRDEQY
13 TRBV7-2 ASSSPGGWGEKLF
17 TRBV6-1 ASSEALGRLRSGANVLT
10 TRBV12-3/TRBV12-4 ASSRVRETQY
12 TRBV2 ASSKDRSTDTQY
12 TRBV7-6 ASSLGTGTDTQY
9 TRBV28 ASIGDEKLF
11 TRBV27 ASKGTNTGELF
15 TRBV4-1 ASSQDMAWSSYNEQF
14 TRBV4-1 ASSQDTAGGSDTQY
11 TRBV6-6 ASRNGDNSPLH
11 TRBV6-5 ASRRIKNTEAF
14 TRBV30 AWSLRGTSGNQPQH
13 TRBV30 AWSVRVGGSGELF
15 TRBV13 ASSSRSGGSAYNEQF
12 TRBV6-4 ASSEDRDGDTQY
14 TRBV24-1 ATSDPGVALRETQY
10 TRBV2 ASSRTESEAF
13 TRBV5-4 ASSLGDSYNSPLH
11 TRBV6-5 ASSLYFDTEAF
11 TRBV30 AWSVRQDSPLH
12 TRBV15 ATSRNPGEEKLF
10 TRBV6-4 ASLGPAGRYT
12 TRBV5-1 ASSEGTGSHGYT
12 TRBV19 ASSWTGTAGELF
14 TRBV5-1 ASSLVSGGYYNEQF
15 TRBV6-6 ASSRSGGAQNTGELF
13 TRBV3-1/TRBV3-2 ASSSVGTGLYGYT
12 TRBV15 ATTTDRPNSPLH
14 TRBV9 ASSATSFRSYNEQF
14 TRBV4-1 ASSPLETLSNQPQH
11 TRBV28 ASNMRGNYEQY
13 TRBV28 ASRGLAGGATEAF
13 TRBV5-4 ASSPNRDRNTEAF